This TCR beta chain was profiled in a study of cytomegalovirus exposure and HLA in healthy donors. General study findings and limits: One later analysis reportedly identified an Asian-associated ancestry cluster that showed fewer N-insertions than the roughly 640-donor mean. Upon later analysis, HLA-associated TCR beta chains proved more clonally expanded than other, equally common chains.

Unrecorded immune exposure was likely among donors, who were nominally healthy when sampled. On this clone itself: Its cognate antigen is unknown.

Use of 60 Vbeta and 13 Jbeta primers characterized the PCR. The protocol was immunoSEQ multiplex PCR, while the TCRdb copy is restricted to in-frame clones and leaves out a portion. This sample contains around 42,000 clones. The germline V gene encodes CDR1 LGHNA and CDR2 YNFKEQ. Trimming pared 0 bases from V and 1 base from J, leaving 10 bases between. This CDR3 has 16 amino acids. The TCR was taken from a man under 40 in good health and CMV-seronegative. The rearrangement joins TRBV4-2 to TRBJ1-5; D is uncertain. Sequenced input: PBMCs. CDR3 protein: CASSQDRLSSNQPQHF. The CDR3, as DNA: TGTGCCAGCAGCCAAGACCGGTTGTCGAGCAATCAGCCCCAGCATTTT.